The 16 T cell receptor beta chains presented below share a single source sample, sequenced in a study of spatial heterogeneity in lung cancer. TCRdb ran MiXCR on the 5' RACE reads and lists one entry per CDR3 protein. Of some 46,000 distinct CDR3 sequences listed, about an eighth are singletons. As for time point: blood at routine non-recurrence follow-up after resection. Sequenced material: PBMCs, taken at follow-up. These receptors all stem from a male donor with early-stage non-small cell lung cancer.

V and J are TRBV6-2 or TRBV6-3 and TRBJ2-7; D gene uncertain. Trimming took off 2 bases at V and 5 bases at J, with 7 bases between the two ends. CDR1 is MNHEY, CDR2 SVGEGT, per germline. The CDR3 spans 12 residues. The CDR3 sequence is CASSYVSHEQYF. The CDR3 nucleotides read TGTGCCAGCAGTTACGTGTCCCACGAGCAGTACTTC.

This clonotype was recorded many times. V usage is TRBV27 and J usage is TRBJ2-7; TRBD1 or TRBD2 may be the D gene (5 bases each). Germline V gives CDR1 MNHEY, CDR2 SMNVEV (reference sequence). V lost 3 bases and J 6 bases, leaving 12 bases between the germline ends. The CDR3 covers 13 residues. CDR3 in DNA: TGTGCCAGCAGTTTTGGTCAGGGACGCGAGCAGTACTTC. It codes for CASSFGQGREQYF.

The chain recombines TRBV4-2 with TRBJ1-1, with 7 bases identical to TRBD1. This CDR3 is built from 14 residues. Trimming took 4 bases from V and 5 from J; bases not matched to a gene: 7. CDR1 is LGHNA, CDR2 YNFKEQ, per germline. The CDR3 reads CASSLAGGGTEAFF. The CDR3 DNA follows: TGTGCCAGCAGCCTCGCAGGGGGAGGAACTGAAGCTTTCTTT.

This chain uses TRBV12-3 or TRBV12-4 with TRBJ1-2, with 12 positions matching TRBD1. V shed 7 bases, J shed 8 bases, and the junction held 11 bases outside the gene matches. There are 15 residues in the CDR3. The CDR3 here is CASTLTGTGGRGYTF. The CDR3 DNA reads TGTGCCAGCACCCTCACCGGGACAGGGGGCAGAGGCTACACCTTC.

In its sample, this clonotype was seen many times. The rearrangement joins TRBV7-8 to TRBJ2-7; 11 bases are shared with TRBD2. CDR3 length equals 16 residues. Germline-derived CDR1 and CDR2 are SGHVS and FQNEAQ. V was pared by 2 bases and J by 0 bases, with 3 bases of the junction left unmatched. In DNA form, the CDR3 reads TGTGCCAGCAGCTTATCTAGCGGGGGGTTCTCCTACGAGCAGTACTTC. It is translated as CASSLSSGGFSYEQYF.

Of note for this clonotype: A much more abundant neighbour one base away suggests this may be a read error. The chain links TRBV7-2 to TRBJ2-1; TRBD2 might be the D (5 bases). The closer fit of TRBJ2-7 to the DNA end suggests the J call may be wrong. Per germline, CDR1 SGHTA and CDR2 FQGNSA. The CDR3 consists of 15 residues. Here the CDR3 reads CASSFYGISYNEQYF. CDR3 in DNA: TGTGCCAGCAGCTTCTACGGGATCTCCTACAATGAGCAGTACTTC.

The chain employs TRBV5-4 and TRBJ2-3; D remains unclear. Germline lookup yields CDR1 SGHNT and CDR2 YYREEE (reference sequence). The CDR3 contains 13 residues. Trimming pared 3 bases from V and 2 bases from J, leaving 7 bases between. CDR3 nucleotide sequence: TGTGCCAGCAGCTCAATCCCCACAGATACGCAGTATTTT. Its translation is CASSSIPTDTQYF.

Worth noting for this clonotype: Being one base from a much bigger clone, this may be a read error. The rearrangement joins TRBV30 to TRBJ2-1; D is perhaps TRBD2 (5 bases). CDR1 is GTSNPN, CDR2 SVGIG, per germline (reference sequence). CDR3 size: 14 residues. Trimming pared 4 bases from V and 7 bases from J, leaving 17 bases between. CDR3 DNA sequence: TGTGCCTGGACCCCGCACCTGCGGGTAAATGAGCAGTTCTTC. This gives the protein CAWTPHLRVNEQFF.

This clonotype was seen at least ten times. The J gene is TRBJ1-4, the V gene TRBV4-3; maybe TRBD1 (5 bases). V lost 0 bases to trimming and J lost 8 bases, with 16 bases between them. Germline lookup yields CDR1 LGHNA and CDR2 YSLEER. This CDR3 has 16 amino acids. The CDR3 nucleotides read TGCGCCAGCAGCCAAGAACGTCGGCAGGGTTACGAAAAACTGTTTTTT. As protein: CASSQERRQGYEKLFF.

The V call is TRBV6-2 or TRBV6-3, the J call TRBJ2-3, with 8 nucleotides matching TRBD2. The CDR3 is 13 amino acids. In germline, CDR1 is MNHEY, CDR2 SVGEGT. V dropped 7 bases and J dropped 7; count of bases not matched to a gene: 7. CDR3 protein: CASKKLAVYTQYF. The CDR3 DNA reads TGTGCCAGCAAGAAACTAGCGGTCTATACGCAGTATTTT.

This clonotype showed up many times. This chain joins TRBV5-4 and TRBJ1-4; TRBD1 is a possible D gene (6 bases). Trimming removed 4 bases from V and 6 bases from J, with 13 bases in between. There are 14 residues in the CDR3. CDR1 is SGHNT, CDR2 YYREEE, per germline (reference sequence). CDR3 sequence: CASSTSGDHEKLFF. DNA of the CDR3: TGTGCCAGCAGCACCTCAGGGGACCATGAAAAACTGTTTTTT.

This clonotype has more than one count but fewer than ten. CDR3 sequence reads: CASSLEASTDTQYF. CDR3 nucleotide sequence: TGTGCCAGCAGCTTAGAGGCCTCCACAGATACGCAGTATTTT. This chain connects TRBV7-8 to TRBJ2-3; D is undetermined. The CDR3 length is 14 residues. Germline V gene lookup returns CDR1 SGHVS and CDR2 FQNEAQ. V was clipped by 1 base and J by 2 bases, with 7 bases between them.

This clonotype was counted ten times or more. The chain recombines TRBV28 with TRBJ1-1, with 8 bases that match TRBD1. The CDR3 extends over 13 amino acids. Trimming removed 5 bases from V and 3 bases from J; junction bases left unmatched: 2. The germline V gene encodes CDR1 MDHEN and CDR2 SYDVKM. This CDR3 is CASSPGGHTEAFF. CDR3 bases: TGTGCCAGCAGTCCAGGGGGCCACACTGAAGCTTTCTTT.

This clonotype was counted a few times. This chain joins TRBV29-1 and TRBJ2-3; D gene unclear. Per germline, CDR1 SQVTM and CDR2 ANQGSEA. The CDR3 consists of 13 residues. The V and J ends lost 7 bases and 3 bases respectively, with 14 bases between them. The DNA of the CDR3 is TGCAGCGCCTCCCGAATTCCGACAGATACGCAGTATTTT. It specifies CSASRIPTDTQYF.

Many counts were recorded for this clonotype. The chain couples TRBV5-1 to TRBJ2-3; TRBD2 matches 14 bases. Trimming cost V 4 bases and J 4 bases; bases outside gene matches: 5. Germline V CDR1 and CDR2: SGHRS, YFSETQ. The CDR3 loop spans 16 amino acids. CDR3 sequence: CASSEGLAGEADTQYF. The CDR3 DNA follows: TGCGCCAGCAGCGAGGGACTAGCGGGAGAGGCAGATACGCAGTATTTT. Supplemented by reference TRBV5-1 and TRBJ2-3, the full variable domain reads KAGVTQTPRYLIKTRGQQVTLSCSPISGHRSVSWYQQTPGQGLQFLFEYFSETQRNKGNFPGRFSGRQFSNSRSEMNVSTLELGDSALYLCASSEGLAGEADTQYFGPGTRLTVL.

This clonotype was detected ten times or more. The chain has TRBV20-1 and TRBJ2-3; D not resolved. The CDR3 is made up of 12 amino acids. V was pared by 3 bases and J by 10 bases, with 14 bases between. Per germline, CDR1 DFQATT and CDR2 SNEGSKA (reference sequence). In nucleotides, the CDR3 is TGCAGTGCTAGCGAATCCTCAGAGCCGCAGTATTTT. Translation gives CSASESSEPQYF.